This TCR beta chain was sequenced during a study of radiation and T cells in renal cell carcinoma. The germline CDR1 and CDR2 sequences are SGHRS and YFSETQ. The CDR3 has 15 amino acids. The ends lost 0 bases at V and 5 bases at J; junction bases unmatched: 4. Only in-frame clones appear in the TCRdb table, and some are missing; sequencing was by immunoSEQ multiplex PCR. The sample contains roughly 140,000 clones, about 87% of which appear only once. The time point denotes: blood 2 weeks post-SBRT. Specified treatment: 15 Gy SBRT to primary tumor, nephrectomy 4 weeks later. The source of this sequence is a woman aged 45-60 years with renal cell carcinoma. Material: blood, obtained from a patient whose treatment included radiotherapy and nephrectomy. V and J are TRBV5-1 and TRBJ1-5, with 8 bases that match TRBD1. The CDR3: CASSLDGQGDQPQHF. The CDR3 bases are TGCGCCAGCAGCTTGGACGGACAGGGCGATCAGCCCCAGCATTTT. Using reference TRBV5-1 and TRBJ1-5 for the parts outside the CDR3, the full variable domain is KAGVTQTPRYLIKTRGQQVTLSCSPISGHRSVSWYQQTPGQGLQFLFEYFSETQRNKGNFPGRFSGRQFSNSRSEMNVSTLELGDSALYLCASSLDGQGDQPQHFGDGTRLSIL.